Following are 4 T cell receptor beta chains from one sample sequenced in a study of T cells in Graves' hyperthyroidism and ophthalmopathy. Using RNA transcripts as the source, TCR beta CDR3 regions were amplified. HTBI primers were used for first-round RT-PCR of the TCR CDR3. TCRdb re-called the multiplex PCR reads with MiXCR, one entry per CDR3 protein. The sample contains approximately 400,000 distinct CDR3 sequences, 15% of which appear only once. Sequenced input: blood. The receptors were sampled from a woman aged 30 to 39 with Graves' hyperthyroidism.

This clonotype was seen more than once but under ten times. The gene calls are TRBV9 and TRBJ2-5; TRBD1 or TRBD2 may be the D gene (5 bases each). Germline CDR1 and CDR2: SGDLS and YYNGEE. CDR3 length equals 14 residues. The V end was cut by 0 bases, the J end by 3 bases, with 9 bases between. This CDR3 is CASSVGVGEETQYF. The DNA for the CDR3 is TGTGCCAGCAGCGTAGGTGTGGGGGAAGAGACCCAGTACTTC.

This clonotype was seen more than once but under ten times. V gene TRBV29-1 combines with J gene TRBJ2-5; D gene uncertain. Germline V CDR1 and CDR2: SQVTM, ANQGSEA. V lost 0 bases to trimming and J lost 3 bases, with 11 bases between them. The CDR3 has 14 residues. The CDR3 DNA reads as TGCAGCGTTGAAGATCGTCCATTAGAAGAGACCCAGTACTTC. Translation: CSVEDRPLEETQYF.

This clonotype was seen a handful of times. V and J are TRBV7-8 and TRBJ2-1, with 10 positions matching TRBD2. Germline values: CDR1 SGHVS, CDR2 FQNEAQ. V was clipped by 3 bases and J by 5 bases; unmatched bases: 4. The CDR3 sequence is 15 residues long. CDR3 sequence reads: CASSFGAGGNNEQFF. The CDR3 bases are TGTGCCAGCAGCTTCGGAGCGGGAGGGAACAATGAGCAGTTCTTC.

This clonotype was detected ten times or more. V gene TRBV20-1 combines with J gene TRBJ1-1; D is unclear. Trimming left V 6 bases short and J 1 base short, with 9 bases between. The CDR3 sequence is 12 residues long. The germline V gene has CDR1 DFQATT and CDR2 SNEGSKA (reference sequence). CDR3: CSAIDRNTEAFF. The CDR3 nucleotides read TGCAGTGCCATCGACCGGAACACTGAAGCTTTCTTT.